These 7 T cell receptor beta chains were sequenced from one sample in a study of CD8+ T cells in alopecia areata (dated by TCRdb to between 2017 and 2018). The time point tag for this specimen amounts to: baseline before oral tofacitinib. The library was generated by the immunoSEQ multiplex PCR assay. RNA was extracted from all samples and reverse transcribed into cDNA as template for TCR sequencing. The table was pulled from immuneACCESS by TCRdb, which kept in-frame rearrangements only. Such tables lose some clones; where checked, under half of the loss comes from unresolved V genes, and the rest has no known cause. The sample includes 170,000 or so clones, with 50% to 60% observed a single time. Approximately 14% of the sample goes to the ten largest clones. The sequences come from CD4+ T cells sorted from blood, collected at week 0. The receptor set was obtained from a human donor with alopecia areata.

The chain employs TRBV27 and TRBJ1-2; no firm D call. This CDR3 spans 13 amino acids. V lost 5 bases to trimming and J lost 1 base, with 8 bases between them. From germline, CDR1 is MNHEY and CDR2 SMNVEV (reference sequence). For the CDR3, the DNA is TGTGCCAGCAGTGCGCGGGTTAACTATGGCTACACCTTC. It specifies CASSARVNYGYTF.

The rearrangement links TRBV29-1 to TRBJ1-2, with 7 bases lining up with TRBD1. V shed 7 bases, J shed 0 bases, and the junction held 8 bases outside the gene matches. Germline V lookup: CDR1 SQVTM, CDR2 ANQGSEA. The CDR3 length is 14 residues. CDR3 sequence: CSAWDRQTNYGYTF. In DNA form, the CDR3 reads TGCAGCGCGTGGGACAGACAGACTAACTATGGCTACACCTTC. Drawing the rest from reference TRBV29-1 and TRBJ1-2, the complete variable domain is SAVISQKPSRDICQRGTSLTIQCQVDSQVTMMFWYRQQPGQSLTLIATANQGSEATYESGFVIDKFPISRPNLTFSTLTVSNMSPEDSSIYLCSAWDRQTNYGYTFGSGTRLTVV.

The J gene is TRBJ2-7, the V gene TRBV29-1; 9 nucleotides align to TRBD1. This CDR3 comprises 15 residues. With 0 bases clipped from V and 6 bases from J, the junction kept 9 bases outside the gene matches. Germline assignment: CDR1 SQVTM and CDR2 ANQGSEA. CDR3 DNA: TGCAGCGTTGAAGATCAGGGGGACAGGGTTGTCGAGCAGTACTTC. It yields the protein CSVEDQGDRVVEQYF.

This rearrangement joins TRBV27 to TRBJ2-2; no clear D. The V gene's germline CDR1 is MNHEY and CDR2 SMNVEV (reference sequence). This CDR3 region has 12 residues. The ends were cut back, 7 bases at V and 1 base at J, with 4 bases in the middle. The CDR3 nucleotides are TGTGCCAGCAAAGAGAACACCGGGGAGCTGTTTTTT. Its protein product is CASKENTGELFF.

The chain couples TRBV30 to TRBJ1-5; D unresolved. The CDR3 runs 16 residues. Germline assignment: CDR1 GTSNPN and CDR2 SVGIG (reference sequence). Between the trimmed V and J ends, which lost 2 bases and 0 bases, there was a span of 14 bases. The CDR3 DNA reads TGTGCCTGGAGTCCCCTAGACGAGTATAGCAATCAGCCCCAGCATTTT. It codes for CAWSPLDEYSNQPQHF.

V usage is TRBV4-2 and J usage is TRBJ2-7; TRBD1 aligns across 7 bases. Germline CDR1 reads LGHNA; CDR2 reads YNFKEQ. The CDR3 is 14 residues long. Trimming took 4 bases from V and 8 from J; bases not matched to a gene: 11. The CDR3 nucleotides are TGTGCCAGCAGCCCCTGGGCCGACAGGGACAAGCAGTACTTC. Protein: CASSPWADRDKQYF.

This chain joins TRBV4-2 and TRBJ1-6, with 7 bases that match TRBD1. CDR3 length: 17 amino acids. V trimming: 0 bases; J trimming: 10 bases; junction bases outside the gene matches: 12. The V gene's germline CDR1 is LGHNA and CDR2 YNFKEQ. In nucleotides, the CDR3 is TGTGCCAGCAGCCAAGATGAAGGCAGGGGGGACCGGTCACCCCTCCACTTT. The encoded protein is CASSQDEGRGDRSPLHF.